The rows below give T cell receptor beta chains drawn from one sample of a study of cytomegalovirus exposure and HLA in healthy donors. Generated by immunoSEQ multiplex PCR, the TCRdb table keeps only in-frame clones and is missing some. The sample shows 130,000 or so clones, approximately 75% of them seen only once. Sequences were obtained from PBMCs. These receptors were obtained from a man aged 50 to 59 in good health and CMV-seropositive. Each CDR3 is given with its conserved first and last residue.

TRBV19	TRBJ1-4	CASSIDPFAGIGTGPGSVFF
TRBV19	TRBJ1-4	CASSARQRTNEKLFF
TRBV5-5	TRBJ1-5	CASSPSSGNQPQHF
TRBV7-8	TRBJ2-5	CASSLDTQETQYF
TRBV19	TRBJ1-4	CASSTWTGRNEKLFF
TRBV4-1	TRBJ2-3	CASSQDLQGGVKDTQYF
TRBV2	TRBJ1-3	CASSVGRGTGNTIYF
TRBV5-4	TRBJ2-5	CASSWGAGGTQETQYF
TRBV6-1	TRBJ1-4	CASLATTNEKLFF
TRBV7-2	TRBJ2-5	CASSFSGVKQETQYF
TRBV2	-	CASSLRGGTSVSEQYF
TRBV5-1	TRBJ2-2	CASSTQGAGGELFF
TRBV4-2	TRBJ2-5	CASSQDRSSGRRQETQYF
TRBV19	TRBJ2-7	CASSMTGGYEQYF
TRBV29-1	TRBJ1-5	CSVETPDQPQHF
TRBV2	TRBJ1-1	CASSGLDSGTEAFF
TRBV6-5	TRBJ1-4	CASRLGGLANEKLFF
TRBV19	TRBJ1-1	CASRRDSSNTEAFF
TRBV19	TRBJ2-1	CASRVYNEQFF
TRBV5-5	TRBJ2-1	CASSAVRNEQFF
TRBV2	TRBJ2-3	CASSRQGQQDTQYF
TRBV9	TRBJ2-6	CASSEGSGANVLTF
TRBV2	TRBJ1-5	CASSEGRNQPQHF
TRBV2	TRBJ1-5	CASSGTNRNQPQHF
TRBV2	TRBJ2-7	CASRAGTNYEQYF